The clone carrying this T cell receptor beta chain occurred once. The data originate from a study of blood T cell repertoires in COVID-19. The overall study: Donors in the United States, Italy and Spain gave samples during acute or convalescent COVID-19. From T cells, B-cell-depleted T cells, or PBMCs came the material, which was cDNA or gDNA.

Trimming removed 4 bases from V and 8 bases from J, with 11 bases in between. The length of the CDR3 is 12 residues. In germline, CDR1 is SEHNR, CDR2 FQNEAQ (reference sequence). As handled by the study authors: Quantification of nucleated cells was approximated via reference gene primer amplification. Sequencing was performed with immunoSEQ multiplex PCR; in TCRdb, only in-frame clones are kept and a portion is missing. V, J and clone size reflect that table, while D and trimming were determined from the DNA. Of under 250,000 clones listed, about 82% are singletons. Sequencing was done on a sample of peripheral blood. This sequence originates from a woman aged 55-69 years with active or convalescent COVID-19. V gene TRBV7-9 combines with J gene TRBJ1-1; possible D gene TRBD1, 6 bases. The CDR3 bases are TGTGCCAGCAGCTCCGGACAGACCGAAGCTTTCTTT. Protein sequence: CASSSGQTEAFF.